The source of this TCR beta chain is a study of identifying expanded T cells in peripheral blood. Sequenced by immunoSEQ multiplex PCR; TCRdb stores in-frame clones only, minus some. Of 60,000 to 70,000 clones in the sample, roughly four fifths are singletons; the top ten hold approximately 19%. No infections or other immune events were documented during collection. The CDR3 extends over 16 amino acids. Trimming stripped 2 bases from V and 6 bases from J, with 20 bases between. Germline CDR1 SEHNR, CDR2 FQNEAQ (reference sequence). Study-wide findings and caveats: Across healthy donors, higher total template counts meant significantly greater approximately two-week count variance. Approximately 1.2 clones differed between technical replicates, versus about 16 and 19 over time.

With regard to this clone: The antigen remains undetermined.

The sequenced sample consisted of blood. The J gene is TRBJ2-7, the V gene TRBV7-9; tentatively, D is TRBD1 (6 bases). This receptor was taken from a person between 18 and 75 years old in good health. The CDR3 nucleotides read TGTGCCAGCAGCTTATCAGGTGGTAACAGGGCTTCCGAGCAGTACTTC. As protein: CASSLSGGNRASEQYF.